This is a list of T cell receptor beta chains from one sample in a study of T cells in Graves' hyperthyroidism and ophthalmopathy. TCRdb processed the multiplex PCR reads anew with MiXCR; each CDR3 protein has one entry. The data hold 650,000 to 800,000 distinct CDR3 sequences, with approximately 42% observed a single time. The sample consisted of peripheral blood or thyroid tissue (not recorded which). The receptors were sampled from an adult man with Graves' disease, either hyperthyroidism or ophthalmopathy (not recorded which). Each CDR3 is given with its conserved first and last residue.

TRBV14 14 CASSPGQGEETQYF
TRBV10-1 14 CASSDLENTGELFF
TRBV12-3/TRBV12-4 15 CASSLSWGQTSPLHF
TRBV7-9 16 CASSVVDETGYTEAFF
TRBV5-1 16 CASSLSGTGRGSPLHF
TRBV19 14 CASSTPAQVAEAFF
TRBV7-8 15 CASSWNRLTTGELFF
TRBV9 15 CASSVRDRDVDTQYF
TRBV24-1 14 CATSDPGAVETQYF
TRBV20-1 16 CSAINNQGVGNTEAFF
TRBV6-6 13 CASRPPLNTEAFF
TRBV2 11 CASSASYEQYF
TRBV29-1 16 CSVDLTGTGGGDGYTF
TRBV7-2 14 CACAGRMMNTEAFF
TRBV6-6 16 CASSLVAPGGLARAFF
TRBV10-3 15 CAISEGLAGGYEQYF
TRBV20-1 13 CSASPGTEETQYF
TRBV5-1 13 CASSFATNEKLFF
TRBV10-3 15 CAISDPGTENSPLHF
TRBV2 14 CASRRTGETGELFF
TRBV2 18 CASSELSAMRSPGNTIYF
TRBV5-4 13 CASSLPQDMDYTF
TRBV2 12 CASSGSGQGYTF
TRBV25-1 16 CASSEGARGYNSPLHF
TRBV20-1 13 CSARDLSYYGYTF
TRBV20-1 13 CSAPRTGGSEAFF
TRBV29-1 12 CSSRDRDSPLHF